The present TCR beta chain was sequenced within a study of T cell responses to AZD1222 COVID-19 vaccine. As for this clone: The antigen remains unidentified.

General study points: Clonal diversity may have been underestimated, and the donors were mostly white British, with more females than males. Vaccine-associated CD4 TCRs spanned spike, dominant at 160-218 and 743-854. Only 6 or 7 individuals given AZD1222 were seropositive at baseline.

In germline, CDR1 is MNHEY, CDR2 SMNVEV (reference sequence). The CDR3 loop spans 13 amino acids. Trimming cost V 4 bases and J 7 bases, with 13 bases left between them. TCRdb keeps only in-frame clones here, not all; method: immunoSEQ multiplex PCR. The table lists some 110,000 clones, more than 70% of them singletons. This clonotype was obtained from an adult in good health. This chain uses TRBV27 with TRBJ1-1; D is perhaps TRBD1 (6 bases). The input for sequencing was peripheral blood, taken on day 0 of AZD1222 vaccination. The CDR3 DNA follows: TGTGCCAGCAGTTCCCCCGGGGGCAGTGAAGCTTTCTTT. Its protein is CASSSPGGSEAFF.